Below, 9 T cell receptor beta chains from the same sample are listed, as sequenced in a study of blood T cell repertoires in COVID-19. Produced via immunoSEQ multiplex PCR; TCRdb's table is partial and in-frame only. The repertoire holds around 270,000 clones, with roughly 84% as singletons. Sequenced sample: peripheral blood. These receptors all come from a human donor with COVID-19, enrolled during active disease. The donor label of this sample is uncertain.

V and J are TRBV6-5 and TRBJ2-5; D ambiguous. The CDR3 extends over 15 amino acids. Per germline, CDR1 MNHEY and CDR2 SVGAGI. Between the trimmed V and J ends, which lost 6 bases and 4 bases, there was a span of 18 bases. The DNA of the CDR3 is TGTGCCAGCAGCTTGCGGCATTCCTTCTTAGAGACCCAGTACTTC. Amino acid sequence: CASSLRHSFLETQYF.

This chain connects TRBV12-3 or TRBV12-4 to TRBJ1-5; D ambiguous. The CDR3 covers 13 residues. Deletions cut 1 base from V and 5 bases from J, with 6 bases between. This CDR3 is CASSLGLDQPQHF. The CDR3 coding sequence is TGTGCCAGCAGTTTAGGCCTAGATCAGCCCCAGCATTTT.

This chain joins TRBV27 and TRBJ2-7; 7 bases are shared with TRBD1. V was pared by 6 bases and J by 1 base, with 9 bases of the junction left unmatched. Germline V gene lookup returns CDR1 MNHEY and CDR2 SMNVEV (reference sequence). The CDR3 loop spans 15 amino acids. The CDR3 protein is CASRRTTGESYEQYF. The CDR3 DNA is TGTGCCAGCAGAAGAACCACAGGGGAGTCCTACGAGCAGTACTTC.

CDR3 in amino acids: CATSRQGLKWPDTQYF. For the CDR3, the DNA is TGTGCCACCAGCCGACAGGGGTTGAAGTGGCCAGATACGCAGTATTTT. The V call is TRBV15, the J call TRBJ2-3; 8 bases fit TRBD1. V was pared by 5 bases and J by 4 bases, with 11 bases of the junction left unmatched. Germline V gene lookup returns CDR1 LNHNV and CDR2 YYDKDF (reference sequence). This CDR3 is built from 16 residues.

The chain recombines TRBV18 with TRBJ2-7; tentatively, D is TRBD1 (6 bases). Between the trimmed V and J ends, which lost 2 bases and 0 bases, there was a span of 8 bases. Germline V gives CDR1 KGHSH, CDR2 LQKENI. The CDR3 is 14 residues long. The CDR3 DNA is TGTGCCAGCTCACCAGACAGGAGCTCCTACGAGCAGTACTTC. Its protein product is CASSPDRSSYEQYF.

The chain links TRBV30 to TRBJ2-5; TRBD2 matches 7 bases. The V gene's germline CDR1 is GTSNPN and CDR2 SVGIG (reference sequence). The CDR3 has 14 amino acids. J gave up 5 bases and V 0 bases, and 6 bases lay outside the gene matches. The CDR3 sequence: CAWSVGLGQETQYF. As DNA, the CDR3 is TGTGCCTGGAGTGTAGGACTAGGCCAGGAGACCCAGTACTTC.

The table lists this clone with a count of one. V gene TRBV6-5 combines with J gene TRBJ2-3; 9 nucleotides align to TRBD2. The CDR3 covers 15 residues. V lost 6 bases, J lost 2 bases, and 6 bases stayed unmatched. Germline CDR1 is MNHEY and CDR2 is SVGAGI. The CDR3 loop is CASSTLAGTTDTQYF. For the CDR3, the DNA is TGTGCCAGCAGCACACTAGCGGGTACCACAGATACGCAGTATTTT.

This clone appeared a single time. V and J are TRBV6-1 and TRBJ1-1, with 7 nucleotides matching TRBD1. The CDR3 contains 16 residues. The V gene end was trimmed by 3 bases and the J gene end by 0 bases; junction bases not matched to a gene: 7. CDR1 MNHNS and CDR2 SASEGT come from the germline V gene. The CDR3 nucleotides read TGTGCCAGCAGTGACACGGGACAGCCTATGAACACTGAAGCTTTCTTT. The encoded protein is CASSDTGQPMNTEAFF.

CDR3 coding DNA: TGTGCCAGCAAGGGGCAGGGGACAGGGGACTATGGCTACACCTTC. The encoded protein is CASKGQGTGDYGYTF. This rearrangement joins TRBV19 to TRBJ1-2; TRBD1 matches at 10 bases. CDR3 length: 15 amino acids. Germline V gives CDR1 LNHDA, CDR2 SQIVND (reference sequence). Trimming took 9 bases from V and 3 from J; bases not matched to a gene: 10.